A selection of T cell receptor beta chains follows, all from one sample in a study of blood T cell dynamics during melanoma immunotherapy. The repertoire was sequenced with immunoSEQ multiplex PCR; TCRdb's copy has only in-frame clones and lacks some. The sample yields approximately 17,000 clones, about 85% seen once. Material: blood, obtained from a patient treated with checkpoint blockade. These TCRs come from a human donor with melanoma. The CDR3 runs from the conserved cysteine through the conserved F or W. Each record gives: J gene, D gene, V gene, clone size, CDR3 DNA, CDR3 protein. The D gene is left open where the match is weak. Some rows have no size entry. The others give once, few or many, or a class for an expanded clone.

J gene: TRBJ2-7; D gene: TRBD1; V gene: TRBV7-2; clone size: NA; CDR3 DNA: TGTGCCAGCAGTTCCGGGACAGGGACCTACGAGCAGTACTTC; CDR3 protein: CASSSGTGTYEQYF
J gene: TRBJ1-3; D gene: NA; V gene: TRBV15; clone size: NA; CDR3 DNA: TGTGCCACCAGCAGAGGGAAGGGGGCTGGAAACACCATATATTTT; CDR3 protein: CATSRGKGAGNTIYF
J gene: TRBJ2-3; D gene: NA; V gene: TRBV9; clone size: NA; CDR3 DNA: TGTGCCAGCAGCGTGGGGACAGATACGCAGTATTTT; CDR3 protein: CASSVGTDTQYF
J gene: TRBJ2-7; D gene: TRBD2; V gene: TRBV7-2; clone size: NA; CDR3 DNA: TGTGCCAGCAGCTTAGAAGGGCTAGCGGGAGCGTACGAGCAGTACTTC; CDR3 protein: CASSLEGLAGAYEQYF
J gene: TRBJ1-4; D gene: NA; V gene: TRBV27; clone size: once; CDR3 DNA: TGTGCCAGCAGCTCCAACCTTGGGACTAATGAAAAACTGTTTTTT; CDR3 protein: CASSSNLGTNEKLFF
J gene: TRBJ1-1; D gene: TRBD1; V gene: TRBV19; clone size: NA; CDR3 DNA: TGTGCCAGTAGTTTCGGGACAGGGCGTTCGTGGGACACTGAAGCTTTCTTT; CDR3 protein: CASSFGTGRSWDTEAFF
J gene: TRBJ2-3; D gene: TRBD1; V gene: TRBV7-9; clone size: once; CDR3 DNA: TGTGCCAGCAGCCCCGGGACAGGGGGCGTGAGAGATACGCAGTATTTT; CDR3 protein: CASSPGTGGVRDTQYF
J gene: TRBJ2-7; D gene: TRBD2; V gene: TRBV7-2; clone size: NA; CDR3 DNA: TGTGCCAGCAGCTCGCTAGCGGGAGGTCTCTACGAGCAGTACTTC; CDR3 protein: CASSSLAGGLYEQYF
J gene: TRBJ1-1; D gene: NA; V gene: TRBV30; clone size: few; CDR3 DNA: TGTGCCTGGAGCGTACCTCCCCGAGCTTTCTTT; CDR3 protein: CAWSVPPRAFF
J gene: TRBJ2-1; D gene: NA; V gene: TRBV6-1; clone size: NA; CDR3 DNA: TGTGCCAGCAGTGAAATAGGGGGGACAGTGGAGCAGTTCTTC; CDR3 protein: CASSEIGGTVEQFF
J gene: TRBJ2-6; D gene: NA; V gene: TRBV6-4; clone size: few; CDR3 DNA: TGTGCCAGCAGTGAAGTGTCTGGGGCCAACGTCCTGACTTTC; CDR3 protein: CASSEVSGANVLTF
J gene: TRBJ1-2; D gene: TRBD1; V gene: TRBV7-2; clone size: NA; CDR3 DNA: TGTGCCAGCAGCCCTACAGGGGGCGACTATGGCTACACCTTC; CDR3 protein: CASSPTGGDYGYTF
J gene: TRBJ1-5; D gene: TRBD1; V gene: TRBV2; clone size: few; CDR3 DNA: TGTGCCAGCAGTAGACAGGGTGGCAATCAGCCCCAGCATTTT; CDR3 protein: CASSRQGGNQPQHF
J gene: TRBJ2-3; D gene: NA; V gene: TRBV6-4; clone size: NA; CDR3 DNA: TGTGCCAGCAGCGAGGGGGATACGCAGTATTTT; CDR3 protein: CASSEGDTQYF
J gene: TRBJ2-3; D gene: NA; V gene: TRBV4-1; clone size: NA; CDR3 DNA: TGCGCCAGCAGCCGGGAAAGACAGGGACTTGCTAGCACAGATACGCAGTATTTT; CDR3 protein: CASSRERQGLASTDTQYF
J gene: TRBJ2-7; D gene: TRBD1; V gene: TRBV19; clone size: NA; CDR3 DNA: TGTGCCAGTAGTAGAGGACAGGGCTTTTCCTACGAGCAGTACTTC; CDR3 protein: CASSRGQGFSYEQYF
J gene: TRBJ2-2; D gene: NA; V gene: TRBV9; clone size: NA; CDR3 DNA: TGTGCCAGCAGCGTAGAGGGCACCGGGGAGCTGTTTTTT; CDR3 protein: CASSVEGTGELFF
J gene: TRBJ2-3; D gene: TRBD2; V gene: TRBV5-6; clone size: NA; CDR3 DNA: TGTGCCAGCAGCTCCCCCCTGACTAGCGCGGAAGATACGCAGTATTTT; CDR3 protein: CASSSPLTSAEDTQYF
J gene: TRBJ1-4; D gene: NA; V gene: TRBV5-1; clone size: NA; CDR3 DNA: TGCGCCAGCAGCCGTACCCCGGACGCAACTAATGAAAAACTGTTTTTT; CDR3 protein: CASSRTPDATNEKLFF
J gene: TRBJ2-1; D gene: TRBD1; V gene: TRBV9; clone size: NA; CDR3 DNA: TGTGCCAGCAGCGTAGAGGCGACAGGGGGGGCCAATGAGCAGTTCTTC; CDR3 protein: CASSVEATGGANEQFF
J gene: TRBJ1-2; D gene: NA; V gene: TRBV7-8; clone size: NA; CDR3 DNA: TGTGCCAGCACCGAGGGAGGGGGTGATGGCTACACCTTC; CDR3 protein: CASTEGGGDGYTF
J gene: TRBJ1-4; D gene: TRBD1; V gene: TRBV5-8; clone size: NA; CDR3 DNA: TGTGCCAGCAGCTTGTTCTCGACAGGGGTGAATGAAAAACTGTTTTTT; CDR3 protein: CASSLFSTGVNEKLFF
J gene: TRBJ1-6; D gene: TRBD1; V gene: TRBV10-3; clone size: NA; CDR3 DNA: TGTGCCATCAGTGATGGACAGGGAGGCTTTGGAGCCGTGAATTCACCCCTCCACTTT; CDR3 protein: CAISDGQGGFGAVNSPLHF
J gene: TRBJ2-7; D gene: TRBD1; V gene: TRBV7-2; clone size: NA; CDR3 DNA: TGTGCCAGCAGCTTAGCAGGTTCAGGGGGCTTGTACTTC; CDR3 protein: CASSLAGSGGLYF
J gene: TRBJ2-3; D gene: NA; V gene: TRBV19; clone size: NA; CDR3 DNA: TGTGCCAGTAGTATAGGGACGGGCTCTAGCACAGATACGCAGTATTTT; CDR3 protein: CASSIGTGSSTDTQYF
J gene: TRBJ2-3; D gene: TRBD1; V gene: TRBV28; clone size: NA; CDR3 DNA: TGTGCCAGCAGTTTGTCGATGACAGGGGACGCAGATACGCAGTATTTT; CDR3 protein: CASSLSMTGDADTQYF
J gene: TRBJ2-2; D gene: NA; V gene: TRBV30; clone size: NA; CDR3 DNA: TGTGCCTGGAGCCTATTGAACACCGGGGAGCTGTTTTTT; CDR3 protein: CAWSLLNTGELFF
J gene: TRBJ2-1; D gene: NA; V gene: TRBV7-3; clone size: NA; CDR3 DNA: TGTGCCAGCAGCTTATCGGGCAGTGTCTACAATGAGCAGTTCTTC; CDR3 protein: CASSLSGSVYNEQFF
J gene: TRBJ2-3; D gene: TRBD1; V gene: TRBV7-9; clone size: NA; CDR3 DNA: TGTGCCAGCAGCTCAGGACAGGGCGGTGCAGATACGCAGTATTTT; CDR3 protein: CASSSGQGGADTQYF
J gene: TRBJ2-7; D gene: NA; V gene: TRBV7-2; clone size: NA; CDR3 DNA: TGTGCCAGCAGCTTCGGTTTTGCGGACTACGAGCAGTACTTC; CDR3 protein: CASSFGFADYEQYF
J gene: TRBJ2-7; D gene: NA; V gene: TRBV4-1; clone size: NA; CDR3 DNA: TGCGCCAGCAGCCGAAGGGAAGGCTCCAACTACGAGCAGTACTTC; CDR3 protein: CASSRREGSNYEQYF
J gene: TRBJ1-2; D gene: NA; V gene: TRBV10-3; clone size: NA; CDR3 DNA: TGTGCCATCAGTGCCTCGGGGGGACCCGGCTACACCTTC; CDR3 protein: CAISASGGPGYTF
J gene: TRBJ1-1; D gene: NA; V gene: TRBV19; clone size: NA; CDR3 DNA: TGTGCCAGCCAGCAACAGGGTCGGAACACTGAAGCTTTCTTT; CDR3 protein: CASQQQGRNTEAFF
J gene: TRBJ2-7; D gene: NA; V gene: TRBV19; clone size: NA; CDR3 DNA: TGTGCCAGTACTAGCTGGTACCCCTACGAGCAGTACTTC; CDR3 protein: CASTSWYPYEQYF
J gene: TRBJ1-2; D gene: TRBD1; V gene: TRBV5-1; clone size: NA; CDR3 DNA: TGCGCCAGCAGCTCAAAGGGGGCGCCTCCGGGTTTTAACTATGGCTACACCTTC; CDR3 protein: CASSSKGAPPGFNYGYTF
J gene: TRBJ1-3; D gene: TRBD1; V gene: TRBV10-3; clone size: NA; CDR3 DNA: TGTGCCATCACCCAGGGGGCGGAAGGAAACACCATATATTTT; CDR3 protein: CAITQGAEGNTIYF
J gene: TRBJ1-1; D gene: NA; V gene: TRBV27; clone size: NA; CDR3 DNA: TGTGCCAGCACTGGGGGACTCTTGAACACTGAAGCTTTCTTT; CDR3 protein: CASTGGLLNTEAFF
J gene: TRBJ1-5; D gene: NA; V gene: TRBV7-9; clone size: NA; CDR3 DNA: TGTGCCAGCAGTCAGGAGGGGCAGCCCCAGCATTTT; CDR3 protein: CASSQEGQPQHF
J gene: TRBJ2-5; D gene: NA; V gene: TRBV6-1; clone size: NA; CDR3 DNA: TGTGCCAGCAGTCCCACCCCACAGACCCAGTACTTC; CDR3 protein: CASSPTPQTQYF
J gene: TRBJ2-7; D gene: TRBD1; V gene: TRBV6-6; clone size: few; CDR3 DNA: TGTGCCAGCAGTAACAGGGGAAGGTCCTACGAGCAGTACTTC; CDR3 protein: CASSNRGRSYEQYF
J gene: TRBJ2-7; D gene: NA; V gene: TRBV28; clone size: few; CDR3 DNA: TGTGCCAGCAGTTCTCCCAGGGGGGCGCGGGAGACATACTACGAGCAGTACTTC; CDR3 protein: CASSSPRGARETYYEQYF
J gene: TRBJ1-5; D gene: NA; V gene: TRBV7-9; clone size: NA; CDR3 DNA: TGTGCCAGCGCCCCAGCGCTGGGCGCCTATAGCAATCAGCCCCAGCATTTT; CDR3 protein: CASAPALGAYSNQPQHF
J gene: TRBJ2-3; D gene: TRBD2; V gene: TRBV5-6; clone size: NA; CDR3 DNA: TGTGCCAGCAGCTTGGAATTATTGGCGGGAGTAACAGATACGCAGTATTTT; CDR3 protein: CASSLELLAGVTDTQYF
J gene: TRBJ2-2; D gene: TRBD1; V gene: TRBV18; clone size: NA; CDR3 DNA: TGTGCCAGCTCCGAACAGGGGGCAAACACCGGGGAGCTGTTTTTT; CDR3 protein: CASSEQGANTGELFF
J gene: TRBJ1-2; D gene: NA; V gene: TRBV29-1; clone size: NA; CDR3 DNA: TGCAGCGTTGAAATTGTGGGGGTACGTGGCTACACCTTC; CDR3 protein: CSVEIVGVRGYTF
J gene: TRBJ2-7; D gene: TRBD1; V gene: TRBV28; clone size: NA; CDR3 DNA: TGTGCCAGCAGGGGACAGGGGGAGTACGAGCAGTACTTC; CDR3 protein: CASRGQGEYEQYF
J gene: TRBJ2-3; D gene: NA; V gene: TRBV11-1; clone size: NA; CDR3 DNA: TGTGCCAGCAGCTTTGGGGGGGATACGCAGTATTTT; CDR3 protein: CASSFGGDTQYF
J gene: TRBJ2-7; D gene: TRBD1; V gene: TRBV19; clone size: NA; CDR3 DNA: TGTGCCAGTAGTATAAGCCCCATCACAGGGGGCGGATTGTACGAGCAGTACTTC; CDR3 protein: CASSISPITGGGLYEQYF
J gene: TRBJ1-1; D gene: TRBD1; V gene: TRBV28; clone size: NA; CDR3 DNA: TGTGCCAGCAGTGCCTCCGGGACAGGGTCCCGGACTGAAGCTTTCTTT; CDR3 protein: CASSASGTGSRTEAFF
J gene: TRBJ2-3; D gene: TRBD2; V gene: TRBV5-4; clone size: NA; CDR3 DNA: TGTGCCAGCAGCTTGGTCGCGGGAGGGCCGGAAGATACGCAGTATTTT; CDR3 protein: CASSLVAGGPEDTQYF
J gene: TRBJ1-6; D gene: TRBD1; V gene: TRBV4-3; clone size: NA; CDR3 DNA: TGCGCCAGCAGCCAATGGACAGGGGGCGGCAATTCACCCCTCCACTTT; CDR3 protein: CASSQWTGGGNSPLHF
J gene: TRBJ2-2; D gene: TRBD1; V gene: TRBV2; clone size: NA; CDR3 DNA: TGTGCCAGCAGCTGGGACAGGACCAAGACGAACACCGGGGAGCTGTTTTTT; CDR3 protein: CASSWDRTKTNTGELFF
J gene: TRBJ2-7; D gene: TRBD1; V gene: TRBV15; clone size: NA; CDR3 DNA: TGTGCCACCAGCAGAGAGAAGGCAGGGGGTCCCTACGAGCAGTACTTC; CDR3 protein: CATSREKAGGPYEQYF
J gene: TRBJ1-2; D gene: TRBD1; V gene: TRBV29-1; clone size: NA; CDR3 DNA: TGCAGCGTCGGACAGGGCCCTTTCCTTAACTATGGCTACACCTTC; CDR3 protein: CSVGQGPFLNYGYTF
J gene: TRBJ2-6; D gene: NA; V gene: TRBV6-4; clone size: NA; CDR3 DNA: TGTGCCAGCAGTGACTCGGTCCGCTCTGGGGCCAACGTCCTGACTTTC; CDR3 protein: CASSDSVRSGANVLTF